This TCR beta chain was observed in a study of cytomegalovirus exposure and HLA in healthy donors (dated by TCRdb to the late 2010s). Notes on the research overall: An earlier analysis of 587 of the donors reported approximately 280 Gb of sequence data and 90 million to 120 million unique TCR beta sequences obtained from around 170 million T cells. Roughly 320 gigabases of sequencing data and 70 million to 95 million unique TCR sequences made up an early release that covered approximately 650 HLA-typed donors. Of the roughly 400 genotyped donors, 81% were placed in the genetic ancestry cluster associated with self-reported Caucasian donors. The study aimed to test whether cataloging public T cell receptors could reveal signatures of past pathogen exposure. The T cell repertoires of about 700 subjects were profiled by immunosequencing and related to cytomegalovirus serostatus. Besides the first cohort of more than 650 subjects, a separate validation cohort made up of 120 different subjects was used. High-throughput TCR immunosequencing, statistical association of individual TCRs with disease status, and machine learning were combined to predict cytomegalovirus infection status. A later analysis re-examined previously published TCR beta repertoires from roughly 720 donors and added high-resolution HLA genotyping to investigate patterns of TCR occurrence. In the later analysis, no new phenotypic data were used to find candidate immune exposures; instead, reliance was placed on TCR beta sequences and their occurrence across donors. To decide whether each TCR beta V gene segment behaved as functional or pseudogenic, an earlier analysis of several hundred of the donors relied on high-throughput TCR beta sequencing. Donor age, sex, ethnicity and CMV serostatus were compiled together with the repertoire data. Genome-wide SNP genotypes for about three fifths of the roughly 700 donors were used in a later genetic analysis, which treated that subset as a discovery cohort. Every repertoire in the discovery cohort had been generated on one and the same sequencing platform. Both class I and class II loci were covered by HLA typing, at four-digit resolution. Typing coverage differed by locus: A, B, C, DRB1 and DQB1 were typed in roughly 620-630 donors, DQA1 in 522, DPA1 in approximately 600, and DPB1 in 472. Because of strong linkage in the cohort, roughly 5 DR-DQ haplotypes were treated as single units for association and clustering. Among some 410 genotyped donors of the cohort, an average of roughly 240,000 unique TCR beta nucleotide sequences were sequenced per donor, around 20% of them non-productive.

The CDR3 covers 16 residues, taking in both the cysteine and the phenylalanine. The entry retains the CDR3 DNA only, 48 bases that are in frame from base 1. Germline trimming amounts to 4 bases on V and 0 bases on J, with 7 as the count of junction bases outside the gene matches. The germline V gene sets CDR1 to SGDLS and CDR2 to YYNGEE. The cohort consisted of 600 or so healthy bone marrow donors. Cohort members were all nominally healthy when sampled, although unrecorded immune exposures were likely present. The donor was CMV seropositive and belonged to the group of 250 to 300 seropositive cohort members. Every donor gave a peripheral blood sample, and the peripheral blood mononuclear cells from that sample were used for TCR beta sequencing. Genomic DNA was extracted from the blood cell samples with the Qiagen DNeasy Blood Extraction Kit. Libraries were prepared through the immunoSEQ multiplex PCR assay. For the multiplex PCR, a mixture combining 60 forward primers for TCR Vbeta segments and 13 reverse primers for TCR Jbeta segments was used. The CDR3 region of rearranged TCR beta genes was amplified from genomic DNA by a multiplex PCR assay. On the Illumina HiSeq System, the amplified TCR beta libraries were sequenced as 87-base-pair reads. As for how the authors treated the data: A later analysis tallied 75 million to 95 million unique TCR beta chains across the 600 to 700 repertoires, and some 10 million of those chains were shared by two or more donors. Raw reads were error-corrected and collapsed into unique sequences by a nearest-neighbor algorithm in which closely related sequences were merged to remove PCR and sequencing errors. Alignment of CDR3 sequences to IMGT reference sequences was used to assign V, D and J gene segments. For a sequence to be retained, a match of at least six nucleotides to both a V gene segment and a J gene segment was required. Rearrangements were classified as productive when the CDR3 lacked stop codons and remained in frame with V and J, and all other rearrangements were classified as non-productive. Following IMGT convention, CDR3 was defined as the stretch from the second conserved V-encoded cysteine up to the conserved J-encoded phenylalanine. The earlier analysis of about 500 of the donors excluded sequences that lacked an unambiguous match to a single V gene segment. An earlier analysis of fewer than 750 of the donors classified V segments as functional when productive rearrangements were above 56.7% and as segregating when the standard deviation between donors was above 5%. A statistical classification framework was developed to diagnose cytomegalovirus status using the catalog of TCR beta chain sequences. A later analysis assigned V and J genes by comparing TCR nucleotide sequences with IMGT/GENE-DB human TR gene sequences. Using the TCRdist pipeline, a later analysis assigned CDR3 sequences along with most-parsimonious VDJ recombination scenarios. In a later analysis, every TCR beta chain was defined by the combination of its CDR3 amino acid sequence and its V-gene family, and reads without a unique V-gene family were dropped. As a way to deal with suspected cross-contamination and a sequencing artifact, a later analysis dropped approximately 570 nucleotide sequences that were highly shared and had low generation probability. In a later analysis, a clonal expansion index for each public chain was calculated from normalized within-repertoire ranks of inferred template counts. A later analysis computed generation probabilities with a VDJ recombination model fitted to out-of-frame rearrangements, and checked the results against IGoR. A later analysis scored TCR-TCR, TCR-HLA and TCR-CMV co-occurrence with hypergeometric tests, applying a repertoire-size bias correction to TCR pairs. False discovery rates were estimated in a later analysis by permuting HLA or CMV assignments 20 times. In a later analysis, co-occurring TCRs were grouped using DBSCAN, and TCRdist sequence similarity was added for clustering within HLA-allele-positive subsets. Co-occurrence clustering excluded repertoires with fewer than 30,000 or more than 120,000 public chains, plus five with anomalous nucleotide sharing. TCRdb took over this immuneACCESS table, retaining in-frame rearrangements with V and J assigned. Such tables are incomplete; in checked studies, under half of the missing clones stem from an unresolved V gene, and the remainder is unexplained. V and J calls plus clone size are reproduced from that table; the DNA served to infer D and trimming. The sample includes tens of thousands of clones, with around 72% observed a single time. Of the sample, approximately 7% is held by the ten largest clones.

On this clone: What this receptor recognizes is not known. It has no much larger one-base neighbor in the sample; base qualities were not kept.

Study-wide conclusions, independent of this receptor: According to a later analysis, parvovirus B19, influenza, CMV and Epstein-Barr virus appeared linked to several top co-occurrence clusters. This cohort had only TCR beta chains sequenced, and the lack of alpha or paired-chain data limited which features could be detected. In vitro tests confirmed that three of the cytomegalovirus-associated TCR beta chains recognize cytomegalovirus antigens. Because counts were too low, roughly 16 rarely observed V segments, including chromosome 9 orphons, were left out of the earlier analysis of some 600 of the donors. According to a later analysis, TCR association rates differed among HLA loci, with DRB1 alleles showing the most associated TCRs and HLA-C alleles showing the fewest. In a later genetic analysis, fewer N-insertions in productive TCRs were reported among donors in an Asian-associated ancestry cluster than the roughly 700-donor mean. Across donors, most TCR sequences were observed very rarely, whereas some public TCRs were present in many individuals. An earlier analysis of 587 of the donors showed that most TCR beta V segments appeared in productive rearrangements either about 87% or about 30% of the time, which broadly matched IMGT annotations. Compared with equally common non-associated chains, HLA-associated TCR beta chains in a later analysis were more clonally expanded and had lower generation probabilities. Presence/absence analyses assumed roughly uniform sequencing depth across donors, an assumption that may not hold. A later analysis found that most CMV-associated TCR beta chains appeared HLA-restricted, with HLA associations seemingly driven largely by CMV exposure. In the study, 150 to 200 TCR beta chains were listed as associated with cytomegalovirus. The 87-base-pair reads could not distinguish some IMGT-functional V segments, including TRBV6-2 and TRBV6-3, so those segments were excluded. Immune exposure information for the cohort was limited to CMV serostatus. Correlated functional status among segregating V segments might be attributable to linkage disequilibrium, but an unknown experimental factor could not be ruled out. The classifier was reported to diagnose cytomegalovirus status with high specificity and sensitivity in both the original cohort and the validation cohort. A further reported finding was that TCR beta sequences accurately predicted the HLA-A and HLA-B alleles for most subjects in the first cohort. A cluster of highly shared sequence variants was judged likely to be a technical artifact of the sequencing pipeline. HLA typing was unavailable for some donors at each locus, so association tests used only the typed subset. It was suggested by the authors that the approach could potentially be generalized to other disease states and immunological phenotypes. An association between a missense DCLRE1C variant and V-gene and J-gene trimming of TCR beta chains was found in a later genetic analysis and replicated in an independent cohort. A later analysis associated about 17,000 TCR beta sequences with specific HLA alleles at a false discovery rate of 0.05. Strong co-occurrence of HLA alleles, especially DR and DQ, made assigning TCR associations to individual alleles difficult.

The source is a woman in her 30s in good health and CMV-seropositive. The specimen sequenced was PBMCs. The receptor chain draws on TRBV9 and TRBJ2-1, and 7 junctional nucleotides match TRBD2. The DNA reads as follows: TGTGCCAGCAGCCCCTCGCTAGCGGACTCCTACAATGAGCAGTTCTTC. This translates into CASSPSLADSYNEQFF.